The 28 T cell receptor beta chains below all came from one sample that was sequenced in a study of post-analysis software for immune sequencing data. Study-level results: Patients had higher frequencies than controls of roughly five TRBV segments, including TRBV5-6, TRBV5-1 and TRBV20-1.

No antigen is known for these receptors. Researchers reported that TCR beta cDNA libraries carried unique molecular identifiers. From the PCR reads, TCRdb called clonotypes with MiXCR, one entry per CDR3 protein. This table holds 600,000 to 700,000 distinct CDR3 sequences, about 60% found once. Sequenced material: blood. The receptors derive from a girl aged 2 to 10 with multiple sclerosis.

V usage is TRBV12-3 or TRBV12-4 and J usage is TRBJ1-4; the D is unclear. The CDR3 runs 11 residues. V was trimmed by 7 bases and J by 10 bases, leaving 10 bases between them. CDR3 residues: CASTETGKLFF. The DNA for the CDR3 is TGTGCCAGCACTGAGACGGGAAAACTGTTTTTT.

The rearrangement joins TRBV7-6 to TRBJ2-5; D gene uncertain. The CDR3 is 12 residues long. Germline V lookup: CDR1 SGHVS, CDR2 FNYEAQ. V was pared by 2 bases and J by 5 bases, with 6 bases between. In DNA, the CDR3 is TGTGCCAGCAGCTTACACGGGGAGACCCAGTACTTC. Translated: CASSLHGETQYF.

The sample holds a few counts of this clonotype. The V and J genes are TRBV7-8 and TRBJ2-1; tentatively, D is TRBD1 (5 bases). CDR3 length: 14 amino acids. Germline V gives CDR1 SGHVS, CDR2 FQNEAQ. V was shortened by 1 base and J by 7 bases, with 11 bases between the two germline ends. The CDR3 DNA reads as TGTGCCAGCAGCTTAGGGGGCTCCCTAAATGAGCAGTTCTTC. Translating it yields CASSLGGSLNEQFF. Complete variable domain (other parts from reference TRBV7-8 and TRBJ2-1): GAGVSQSPRYKVAKRGQDVALRCDPISGHVSLFWYQQALGQGPEFLTYFQNEAQLDKSGLPSDRFFAERPEGSVSTLKIQRTQQEDSAVYLCASSLGGSLNEQFFGPGTRLTVL.

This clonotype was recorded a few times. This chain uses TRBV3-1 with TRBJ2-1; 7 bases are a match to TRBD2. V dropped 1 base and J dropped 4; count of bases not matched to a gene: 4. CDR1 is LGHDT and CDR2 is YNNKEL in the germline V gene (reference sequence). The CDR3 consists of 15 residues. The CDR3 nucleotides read TGTGCCAGCAGCCAAGCGCCTAGCGGTTACAATGAGCAGTTCTTC. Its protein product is CASSQAPSGYNEQFF.

CDR3 sequence: CSVRSLLMNTEAFF. CDR3 sequence (DNA): TGCAGCGTGCGTAGTCTACTCATGAACACTGAAGCTTTCTTT. The chain combines TRBV29-1 with TRBJ1-1; unclear D gene. Trimming removed 6 bases from V and 0 bases from J, with 14 bases in between. Per germline, CDR1 SQVTM and CDR2 ANQGSEA. CDR3 length equals 14 residues.

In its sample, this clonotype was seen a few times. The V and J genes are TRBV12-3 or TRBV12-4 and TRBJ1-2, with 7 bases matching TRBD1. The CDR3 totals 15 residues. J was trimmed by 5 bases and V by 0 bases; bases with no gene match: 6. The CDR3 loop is CASSLAQGVRYGYTF. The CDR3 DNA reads TGTGCCAGCAGTTTAGCGCAGGGGGTCCGGTATGGCTACACCTTC.

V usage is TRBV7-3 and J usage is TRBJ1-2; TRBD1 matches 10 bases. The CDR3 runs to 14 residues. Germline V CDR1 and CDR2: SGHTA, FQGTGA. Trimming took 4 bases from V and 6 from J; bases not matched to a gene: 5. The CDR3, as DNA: TGTGCCAGCAGCTCGGGACAGGGGCCCAATGGCTACACCTTC. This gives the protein CASSSGQGPNGYTF.

In nucleotides, the CDR3 is TGCGCCAGCAGCTTGGACGGACTTCCCTACGAGCAGTACTTC. Protein sequence: CASSLDGLPYEQYF. The chain joins TRBV5-1 to TRBJ2-7, with D maybe TRBD2 (5 bases). Trimming removed 0 bases from V and 2 bases from J, with 9 bases in between. The length of the CDR3 is 14 residues. Germline V lookup: CDR1 SGHRS, CDR2 YFSETQ.

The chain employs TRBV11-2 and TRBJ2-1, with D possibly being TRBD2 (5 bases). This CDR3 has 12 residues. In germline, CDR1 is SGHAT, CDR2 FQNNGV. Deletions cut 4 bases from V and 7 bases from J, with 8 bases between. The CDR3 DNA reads TGTGCCAGCAGCTCCACTAGTAATGAGCAGTTCTTC. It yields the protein CASSSTSNEQFF.

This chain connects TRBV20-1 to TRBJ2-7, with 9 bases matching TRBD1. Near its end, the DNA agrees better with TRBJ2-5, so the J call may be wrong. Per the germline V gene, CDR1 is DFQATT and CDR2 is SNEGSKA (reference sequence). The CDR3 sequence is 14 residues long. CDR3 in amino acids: CSANPGQGGETQYF. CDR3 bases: TGCAGTGCGAATCCGGGACAGGGAGGAGAGACCCAGTACTTC.

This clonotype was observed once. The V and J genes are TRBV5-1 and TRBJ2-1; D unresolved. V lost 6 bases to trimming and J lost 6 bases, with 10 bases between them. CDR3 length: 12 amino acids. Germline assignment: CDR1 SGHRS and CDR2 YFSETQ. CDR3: CASKLDFNEQFF. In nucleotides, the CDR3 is TGCGCCAGCAAGCTAGACTTCAATGAGCAGTTCTTC. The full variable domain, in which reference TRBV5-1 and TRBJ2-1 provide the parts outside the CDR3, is KAGVTQTPRYLIKTRGQQVTLSCSPISGHRSVSWYQQTPGQGLQFLFEYFSETQRNKGNFPGRFSGRQFSNSRSEMNVSTLELGDSALYLCASKLDFNEQFFGPGTRLTVL.

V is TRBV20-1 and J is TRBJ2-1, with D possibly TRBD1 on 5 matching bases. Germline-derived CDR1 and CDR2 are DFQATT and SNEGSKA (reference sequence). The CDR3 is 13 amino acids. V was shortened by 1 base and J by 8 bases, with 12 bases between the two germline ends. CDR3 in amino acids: CSARGRAGDEQFF. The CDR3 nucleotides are TGCAGTGCTAGAGGCAGGGCTGGGGATGAGCAGTTCTTC.

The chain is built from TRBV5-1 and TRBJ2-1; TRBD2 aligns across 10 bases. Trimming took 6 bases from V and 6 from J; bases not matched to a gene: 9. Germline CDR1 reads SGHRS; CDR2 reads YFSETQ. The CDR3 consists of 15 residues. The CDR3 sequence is CASTYLAGVANEQFF. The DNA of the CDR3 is TGCGCCAGCACCTATCTAGCGGGAGTAGCCAATGAGCAGTTCTTC.

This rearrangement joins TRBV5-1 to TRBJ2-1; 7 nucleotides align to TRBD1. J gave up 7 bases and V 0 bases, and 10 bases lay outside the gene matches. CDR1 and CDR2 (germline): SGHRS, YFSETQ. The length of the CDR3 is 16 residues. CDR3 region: CASSLESNPRGNEQFF. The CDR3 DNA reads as TGCGCCAGCAGCTTGGAGTCAAACCCCAGGGGGAATGAGCAGTTCTTC. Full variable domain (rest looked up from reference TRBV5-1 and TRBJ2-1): KAGVTQTPRYLIKTRGQQVTLSCSPISGHRSVSWYQQTPGQGLQFLFEYFSETQRNKGNFPGRFSGRQFSNSRSEMNVSTLELGDSALYLCASSLESNPRGNEQFFGPGTRLTVL.

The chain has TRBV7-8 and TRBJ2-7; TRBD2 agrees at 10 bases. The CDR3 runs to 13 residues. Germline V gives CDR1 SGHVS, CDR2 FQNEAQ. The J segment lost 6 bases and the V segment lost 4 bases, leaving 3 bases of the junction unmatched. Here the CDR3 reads CASSSRTSGEQYF. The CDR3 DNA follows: TGTGCCAGCAGCTCCCGGACTAGCGGCGAGCAGTACTTC.

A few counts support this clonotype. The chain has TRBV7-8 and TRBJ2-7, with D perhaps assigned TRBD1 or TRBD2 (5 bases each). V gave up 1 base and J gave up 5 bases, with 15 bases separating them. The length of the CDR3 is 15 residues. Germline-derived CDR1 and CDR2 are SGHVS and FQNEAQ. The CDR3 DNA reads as TGTGCCAGCAGCTTAGGGGACGAAGTAACAGACGAGCAGTACTTC. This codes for CASSLGDEVTDEQYF.

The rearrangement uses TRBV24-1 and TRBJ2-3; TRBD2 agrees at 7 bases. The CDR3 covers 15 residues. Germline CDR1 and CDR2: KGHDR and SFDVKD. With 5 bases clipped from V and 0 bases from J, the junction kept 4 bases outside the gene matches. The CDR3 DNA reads TGTGCCACCAGTGGGCTAGCGGCAAGCACAGATACGCAGTATTTT. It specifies CATSGLAASTDTQYF.

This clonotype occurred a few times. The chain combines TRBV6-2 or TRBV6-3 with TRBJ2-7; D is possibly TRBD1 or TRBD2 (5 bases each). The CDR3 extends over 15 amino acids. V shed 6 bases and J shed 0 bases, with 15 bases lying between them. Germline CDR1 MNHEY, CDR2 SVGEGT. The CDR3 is CASRRTTGSSYEQYF. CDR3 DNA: TGTGCCAGCAGACGGACAACTGGGAGCTCCTACGAGCAGTACTTC.

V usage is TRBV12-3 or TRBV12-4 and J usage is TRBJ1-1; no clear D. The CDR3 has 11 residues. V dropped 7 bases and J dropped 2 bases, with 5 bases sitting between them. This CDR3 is CASIRNTEAFF. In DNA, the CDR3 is TGTGCCAGCATACGAAACACTGAAGCTTTCTTT.

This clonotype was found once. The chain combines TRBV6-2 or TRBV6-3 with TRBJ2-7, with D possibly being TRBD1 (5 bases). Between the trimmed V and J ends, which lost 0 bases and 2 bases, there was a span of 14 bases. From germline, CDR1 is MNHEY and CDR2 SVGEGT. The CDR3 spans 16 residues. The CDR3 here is CASSYSIAADTYEQYF. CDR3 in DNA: TGTGCCAGCAGTTACTCGATTGCGGCGGACACCTACGAGCAGTACTTC.

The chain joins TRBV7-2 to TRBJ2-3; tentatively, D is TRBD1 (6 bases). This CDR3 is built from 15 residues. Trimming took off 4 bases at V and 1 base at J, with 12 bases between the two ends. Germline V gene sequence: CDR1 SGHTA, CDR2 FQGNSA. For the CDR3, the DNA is TGTGCCAGCAGCTCTTCCAGGACAGGCACAGATACGCAGTATTTT. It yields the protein CASSSSRTGTDTQYF.

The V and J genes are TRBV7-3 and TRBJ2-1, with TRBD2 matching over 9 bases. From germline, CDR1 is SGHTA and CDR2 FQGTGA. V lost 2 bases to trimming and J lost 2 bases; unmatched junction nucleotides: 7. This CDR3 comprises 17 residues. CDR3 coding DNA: TGTGCCAGCAGCTTAGAGGCTAGCGGGATACCCTACAATGAGCAGTTCTTC. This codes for CASSLEASGIPYNEQFF.

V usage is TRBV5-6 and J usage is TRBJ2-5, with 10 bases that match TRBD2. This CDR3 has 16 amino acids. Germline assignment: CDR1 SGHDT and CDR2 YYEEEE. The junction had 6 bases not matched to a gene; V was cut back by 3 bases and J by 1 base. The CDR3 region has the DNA TGTGCCAGCAGCTCCACCCTAGCGGGGGTCCAAGAGACCCAGTACTTC. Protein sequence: CASSSTLAGVQETQYF. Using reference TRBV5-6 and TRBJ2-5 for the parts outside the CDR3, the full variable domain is DAGVTQSPTHLIKTRGQQVTLRCSPKSGHDTVSWYQQALGQGPQFIFQYYEEEERQRGNFPDRFSGHQFPNYSSELNVNALLLGDSALYLCASSSTLAGVQETQYFGPGTRLLVL.

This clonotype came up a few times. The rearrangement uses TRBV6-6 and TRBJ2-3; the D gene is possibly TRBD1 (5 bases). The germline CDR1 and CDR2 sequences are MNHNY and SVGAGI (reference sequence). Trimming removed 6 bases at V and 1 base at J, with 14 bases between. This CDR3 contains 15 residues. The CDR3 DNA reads TGTGCCAGCAGCGCCACAGGAATGGGCACAGATACGCAGTATTTT. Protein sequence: CASSATGMGTDTQYF.

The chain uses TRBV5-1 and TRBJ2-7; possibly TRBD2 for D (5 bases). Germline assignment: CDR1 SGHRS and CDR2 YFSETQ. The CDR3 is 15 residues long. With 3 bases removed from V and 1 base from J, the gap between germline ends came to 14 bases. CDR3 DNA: TGCGCCAGCAGCTCCGGCGGCGGGTTATCCTACGAGCAGTACTTC. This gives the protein CASSSGGGLSYEQYF.

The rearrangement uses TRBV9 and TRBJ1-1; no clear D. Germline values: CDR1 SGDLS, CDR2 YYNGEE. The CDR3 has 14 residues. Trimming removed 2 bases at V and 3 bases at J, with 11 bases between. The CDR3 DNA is TGTGCCAGCAGCGTTACCCTCAAGGACACTGAAGCTTTCTTT. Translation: CASSVTLKDTEAFF. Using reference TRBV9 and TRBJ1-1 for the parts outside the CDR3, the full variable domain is DSGVTQTPKHLITATGQRVTLRCSPRSGDLSVYWYQQSLDQGLQFLIQYYNGEERAKGNILERFSAQQFPDLHSELNLSSLELGDSALYFCASSVTLKDTEAFFGQGTRLTVV.

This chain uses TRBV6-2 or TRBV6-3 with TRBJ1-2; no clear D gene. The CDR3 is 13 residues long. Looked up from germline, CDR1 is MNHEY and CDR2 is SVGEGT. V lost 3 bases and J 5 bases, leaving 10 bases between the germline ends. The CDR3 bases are TGTGCCAGCAGTTATCCAGACGCTTATGGCTACACCTTC. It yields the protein CASSYPDAYGYTF.

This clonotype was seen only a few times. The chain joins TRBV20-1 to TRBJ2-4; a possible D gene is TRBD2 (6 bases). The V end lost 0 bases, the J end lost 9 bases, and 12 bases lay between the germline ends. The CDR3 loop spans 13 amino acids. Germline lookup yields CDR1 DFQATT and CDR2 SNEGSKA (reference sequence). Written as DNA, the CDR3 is TGCAGTGCTAGAGATGGAGGGGCGGGCATTCAGTACTTC. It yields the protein CSARDGGAGIQYF.